This TCR beta chain is drawn from a study of shared clonotypes between healthy human individuals. Study-level background: Those who served as donors were a couple of women and three men between the ages of 18 and 49. Study-level points and caveats: Clonotypes that were shared across four donors made up about 5.1% of naive CD4 clonotypes.

V shed 4 bases and J 1 base; nucleotides not matched to a gene: 5. Germline CDR1 reads MGHRA; CDR2 reads YSYEKL. There are 16 residues in the CDR3. On this clone itself: Antigen unknown.

The test was conducted at deep level. Sequencing used immunoSEQ multiplex PCR; TCRdb keeps in-frame clones, though not all of them. The sample consists of more than 2 million clones, 85% to 95% of them appearing once. This receptor was identified in a man younger than 35 in good health. This chain connects TRBV4-1 to TRBJ2-2; 8 positions agree with TRBD1. Sequenced material: naive CD4+ T cells sorted from blood. Documented subset: CD45RA+ positively selected. This CDR3 reads CASSRAGTGNTGELFF. CDR3 sequence (DNA): TGCGCCAGCAGCCGAGCCGGGACAGGGAACACCGGGGAGCTGTTTTTT.